Listed here are 8 T cell receptor beta chains from one sample, sequenced in a study of blood T cell repertoires in COVID-19. TCRdb's table, derived via immunoSEQ multiplex PCR, lists solely in-frame clones and lacks some. The data contain around 500,000 clones, roughly nine tenths of them singletons. The sequenced sample consisted of PBMCs or T cells enriched from blood (not recorded which). These receptors came from a woman in her sixties or seventies who had recovered from COVID-19.

This chain links TRBV29-1 with TRBJ2-1; no definite D call. The CDR3 has 14 residues. Germline assignment: CDR1 SQVTM and CDR2 ANQGSEA. Between the trimmed V and J ends, which lost 3 bases and 1 base, there was a span of 10 bases. CDR3 bases: TGCAGCGTTGATTCCAGGCTGTCCTACAATGAGCAGTTCTTC. Translating gives CSVDSRLSYNEQFF.

The chain is built from TRBV5-1 and TRBJ1-4; 7 bases agree with TRBD1. V lost 0 bases to trimming and J lost 7 bases; unmatched junction nucleotides: 6. The CDR3 loop spans 15 amino acids. The germline V gene has CDR1 SGHRS and CDR2 YFSETQ. CDR3 nucleotide sequence: TGCGCCAGCAGCTTGGGGACAGGCTTAAGTGAAAAACTGTTTTTT. Translation: CASSLGTGLSEKLFF.

The chain employs TRBV9 and TRBJ2-3; 9 positions agree with TRBD2. The CDR3 is 15 amino acids. Germline V gives CDR1 SGDLS, CDR2 YYNGEE. V lost 4 bases and J lost 2; bases outside the gene matches: 5. DNA of the CDR3: TGTGCCAGCAGCCCCGGGACTAGCCTCACAGATACGCAGTATTTT. This encodes CASSPGTSLTDTQYF.

The chain carries TRBV6-1 and TRBJ2-7; D ambiguous. The germline V gene encodes CDR1 MNHNS and CDR2 SASEGT. Deletions cut 3 bases from V and 7 bases from J, with 13 bases between. This CDR3 comprises 13 residues. This CDR3 reads CASSEVFRTEQYV. The CDR3 DNA is TGTGCCAGCAGTGAGGTCTTCAGAACGGAGCAGTACGTC.

This clone was observed a single time. The chain employs TRBV5-1 and TRBJ2-1, with 8 positions matching TRBD2. The germline V gene has CDR1 SGHRS and CDR2 YFSETQ. CDR3 length: 16 residues. Germline trimming cut 1 base from V and 4 bases from J; bases unmatched to any gene: 7. For the CDR3, the DNA is TGCGCCAGCAGCTTGTCCGGGGGGGCCATTTACAATGAGCAGTTCTTC. This codes for CASSLSGGAIYNEQFF.

Only one count was recorded for this clone. The V gene is TRBV11-2, the J gene TRBJ2-2; 9 positions match TRBD1. V lost 6 bases to trimming and J lost 5 bases; unmatched junction nucleotides: 10. From germline, CDR1 is SGHAT and CDR2 FQNNGV. The CDR3 is 16 amino acids. The CDR3 coding sequence is TGTGCCAGCAGGTCCCCGGGACAGGGAGAGACCGGGGAGCTGTTTTTT. Protein product: CASRSPGQGETGELFF.

Note on this clone: This sample includes further DNA sequences coding for the same CDR3. V gene TRBV5-1 combines with J gene TRBJ2-5; 7 nucleotides match TRBD1. Germline V gene lookup returns CDR1 SGHRS and CDR2 YFSETQ. The CDR3 covers 13 residues. With 0 bases clipped from V and 5 bases from J, the junction kept 1 base outside the gene matches. CDR3 region: CASSLEGGETQYF. The CDR3 nucleotides read TGCGCCAGCAGCTTGGAAGGGGGCGAGACCCAGTACTTC.

This clone was observed a single time. The V gene is TRBV28, the J gene TRBJ1-5; D possibly corresponds to TRBD1 (5 bases). The CDR3 runs 18 residues. Trimming cost V 3 bases and J 0 bases, with 18 bases left between them. Per germline, CDR1 MDHEN and CDR2 SYDVKM. The CDR3 is CASSFRRGGTYSNQPQHF. The CDR3 region has the DNA TGTGCCAGCAGTTTCCGCCGGGGGGGGACGTATAGCAATCAGCCCCAGCATTTT.